The clone carrying this TCR beta chain showed up many times. The antigen is unknown. Assay: immunoSEQ multiplex PCR; the TCRdb copy retains only in-frame clones and omits some. Counted here are 6,500 to 9,000 clones, 23% occurring once; the ten biggest clones make up 5.5% to 7.5%. This specimen comes from a study of sequential checkpoint blockade in melanoma. Study-wide results and caveats: For nivolumab-first patients, baseline tumor clonality was associated with response.

The CDR3 totals 15 residues. V lost 6 bases and J 0 bases, leaving 14 bases between the germline ends. Stated treatment: randomized to nivolumab then ipilimumab (arm A) or the reverse (arm B). The clonotype comes from a human donor with melanoma. The chain is built from TRBV23-1 and TRBJ2-5; D unresolved. TRBV23-1 is given ORF status, its function remaining uncertain. The sample in question was tumor tissue (inferred from file names), obtained from a patient given nivolumab and ipilimumab in sequence. The CDR3 spells CASSRGRLDQETQYF. CDR3 sequence (DNA): TGCGCCAGCAGCCGAGGTAGATTGGACCAAGAGACCCAGTACTTC.